The 7 T cell receptor beta chains given below trace back to one sample, sequenced in a study of cytomegalovirus exposure and HLA in healthy donors. PCR amplification relied on 60 Vbeta primers (plus 13 Jbeta primers). Only in-frame clones appear in the TCRdb table, and some are missing; sequencing was by immunoSEQ multiplex PCR. Counted here are roughly 96,000 clones, 65% to 85% occurring once; the ten biggest clones make up 2.5% to 3.5%. Input material: PBMCs. The receptor source for this set is a female donor in good health and CMV-seropositive.

The rearrangement joins TRBV5-8 to TRBJ1-1; 8 positions match TRBD1. CDR3 length: 13 residues. V dropped 4 bases and J dropped 6; count of bases not matched to a gene: 5. CDR1 and CDR2 from the germline V gene are SGHTS and YDEGEE. The CDR3 loop is CASSPGQGAEAFF. CDR3 bases: TGTGCCAGCAGCCCAGGACAGGGCGCTGAAGCTTTCTTT.

This chain links TRBV7-8 with TRBJ2-1, with D tentatively TRBD2 (7 bases). Trimming shortened V by 3 bases and J by 7 bases, and 25 bases separated the two germline ends. This CDR3 contains 18 residues. Per germline, CDR1 SGHVS and CDR2 FQNEAQ. This CDR3 reads CASSLGRGRVGGVNEQFF. In DNA form, the CDR3 reads TGTGCCAGCAGCTTGGGGAGAGGGCGAGTAGGGGGGGTGAATGAGCAGTTCTTC. Using reference TRBV7-8 and TRBJ2-1 for the parts outside the CDR3, the full variable domain is GAGVSQSPRYKVAKRGQDVALRCDPISGHVSLFWYQQALGQGPEFLTYFQNEAQLDKSGLPSDRFFAERPEGSVSTLKIQRTQQEDSAVYLCASSLGRGRVGGVNEQFFGPGTRLTVL.

This chain connects TRBV7-2 to TRBJ1-2, with D maybe TRBD1 (5 bases). Germline V gene lookup returns CDR1 SGHTA and CDR2 FQGNSA. Between the trimmed V and J ends, which lost 5 bases and 0 bases, there was a span of 13 bases. This CDR3 has 15 amino acids. CDR3 in amino acids: CASSLDSAANYGYTF. The CDR3 bases are TGTGCCAGCAGCCTTGACAGCGCTGCTAACTATGGCTACACCTTC.

The chain recombines TRBV7-2 with TRBJ1-1, with D perhaps matching TRBD1 (6 bases). Trimming pared 4 bases from V and 6 bases from J, leaving 15 bases between. Germline V gene data show CDR1 as SGHTA and CDR2 as FQGNSA. The CDR3 contains 14 residues. The CDR3 DNA is TGTGCCAGCAGCTGGGACATTTCGGTCGCTGAAGCTTTCTTT. This translates into CASSWDISVAEAFF.

The rearrangement uses TRBV6-5 and TRBJ1-5, with 9 bases that match TRBD1. V lost 1 base, J lost 6 bases, and 4 bases stayed unmatched. CDR1 and CDR2 (germline): MNHEY, SVGAGI. The CDR3 consists of 15 residues. CDR3 residues: CASSYLPGQGQPQHF. The CDR3 DNA reads as TGTGCCAGCAGTTACTTACCGGGACAGGGTCAGCCCCAGCATTTT.

The chain uses TRBV7-9 and TRBJ2-3; D is undetermined. Trimming cost V 5 bases and J 2 bases, with 14 bases left between them. CDR1 is SEHNR and CDR2 is FQNEAQ in the germline V gene (reference sequence). This CDR3 contains 15 residues. CDR3 loop: CASSQRLGLTDTQYF. The CDR3 region has the DNA TGTGCCAGCAGCCAAAGATTGGGCCTCACAGATACGCAGTATTTT.

The rearrangement uses TRBV6-6 and TRBJ2-1; 7 bases line up with TRBD2. In germline, CDR1 is MNHNY, CDR2 SVGAGI (reference sequence). Trimming took 8 bases from V and 7 from J; bases not matched to a gene: 11. The CDR3 runs to 14 residues. The CDR3 nucleotides read TGTGCCAGCCGACTAGCCTCCCCTCTTAATGAGCAGTTCTTC. Translation gives CASRLASPLNEQFF.